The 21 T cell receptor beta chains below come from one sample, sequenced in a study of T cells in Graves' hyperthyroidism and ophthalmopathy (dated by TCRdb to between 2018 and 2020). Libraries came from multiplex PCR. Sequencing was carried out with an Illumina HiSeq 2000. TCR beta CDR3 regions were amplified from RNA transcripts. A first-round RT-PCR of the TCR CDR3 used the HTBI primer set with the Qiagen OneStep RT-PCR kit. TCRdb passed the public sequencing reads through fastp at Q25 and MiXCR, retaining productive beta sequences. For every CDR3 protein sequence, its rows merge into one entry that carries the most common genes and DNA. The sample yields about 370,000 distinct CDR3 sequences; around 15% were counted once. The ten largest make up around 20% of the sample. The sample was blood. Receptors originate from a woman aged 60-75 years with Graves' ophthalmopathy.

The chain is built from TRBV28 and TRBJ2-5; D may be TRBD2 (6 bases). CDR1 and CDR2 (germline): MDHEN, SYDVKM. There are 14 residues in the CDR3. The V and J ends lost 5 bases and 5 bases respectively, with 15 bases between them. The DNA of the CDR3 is TGTGCCAGCAGTACCCCTAGCGTGGACGAGACCCAGTACTTC. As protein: CASSTPSVDETQYF.

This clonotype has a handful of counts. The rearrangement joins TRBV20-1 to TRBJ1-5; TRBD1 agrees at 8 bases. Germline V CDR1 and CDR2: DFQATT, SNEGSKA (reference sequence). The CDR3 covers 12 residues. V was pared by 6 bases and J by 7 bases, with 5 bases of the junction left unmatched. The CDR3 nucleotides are TGCAGTGCACTGGACAGGGACCAGCCCCAGCATTTT. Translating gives CSALDRDQPQHF.

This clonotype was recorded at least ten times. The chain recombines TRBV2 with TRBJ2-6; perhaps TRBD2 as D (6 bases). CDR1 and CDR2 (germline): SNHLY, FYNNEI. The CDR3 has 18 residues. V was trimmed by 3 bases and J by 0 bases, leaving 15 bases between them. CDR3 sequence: CASSDEAGRNSGANVLTF. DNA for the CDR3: TGTGCCAGCAGTGATGAGGCGGGACGCAACTCTGGGGCCAACGTCCTGACTTTC.

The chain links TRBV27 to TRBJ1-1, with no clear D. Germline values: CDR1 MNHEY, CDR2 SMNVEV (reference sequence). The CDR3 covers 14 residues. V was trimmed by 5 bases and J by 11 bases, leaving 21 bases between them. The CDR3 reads CASSEAGPPMSAFF. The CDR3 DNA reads TGTGCCAGCAGTGAAGCCGGGCCACCCATGTCGGCTTTCTTT.

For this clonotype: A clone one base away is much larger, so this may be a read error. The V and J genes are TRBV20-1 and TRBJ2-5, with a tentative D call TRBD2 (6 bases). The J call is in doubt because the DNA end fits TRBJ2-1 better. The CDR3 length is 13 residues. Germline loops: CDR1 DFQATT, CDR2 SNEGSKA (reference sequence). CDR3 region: CSASGEPLETQFF. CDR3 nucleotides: TGCAGTGCTTCGGGAGAGCCCTTGGAGACCCAGTTCTTC.

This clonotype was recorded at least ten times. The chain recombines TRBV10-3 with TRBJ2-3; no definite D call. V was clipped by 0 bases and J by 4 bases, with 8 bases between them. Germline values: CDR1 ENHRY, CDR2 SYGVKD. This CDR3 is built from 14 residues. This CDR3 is CAISESTRADTQYF. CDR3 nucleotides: TGTGCCATCAGTGAGTCGACTCGAGCAGATACGCAGTATTTT.

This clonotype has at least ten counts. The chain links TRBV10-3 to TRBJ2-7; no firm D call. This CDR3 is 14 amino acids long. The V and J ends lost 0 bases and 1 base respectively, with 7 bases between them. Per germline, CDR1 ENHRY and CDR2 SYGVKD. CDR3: CAISESGSSYEQYF. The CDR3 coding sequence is TGTGCCATCAGTGAGTCGGGATCTTCCTACGAGCAGTACTTC.

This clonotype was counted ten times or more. The CDR3 protein is CASTPRRAETQYF. DNA for the CDR3: TGTGCCAGCACCCCGAGGAGGGCAGAGACCCAGTACTTC. The V gene is TRBV2, the J gene TRBJ2-5, with a weak D call TRBD2 (6 bases). Per the germline V gene, CDR1 is SNHLY and CDR2 is FYNNEI. The CDR3 spans 13 residues. V lost 7 bases to trimming and J lost 4 bases, with 13 bases between them.

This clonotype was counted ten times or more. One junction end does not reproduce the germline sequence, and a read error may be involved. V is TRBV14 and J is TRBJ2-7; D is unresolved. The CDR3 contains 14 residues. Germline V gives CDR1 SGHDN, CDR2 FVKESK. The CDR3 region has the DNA TGTGCCAGCAGCCCCTTAGCCAGCTCCAACGAGCAGTACTTC. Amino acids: CASSPLASSNEQYF.

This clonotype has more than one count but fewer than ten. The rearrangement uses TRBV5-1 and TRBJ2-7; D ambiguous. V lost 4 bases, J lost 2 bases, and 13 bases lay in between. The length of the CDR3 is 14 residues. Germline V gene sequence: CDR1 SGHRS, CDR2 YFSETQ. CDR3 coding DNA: TGCGCCAGCAGCCTGGCGGCGGAAACCTACGAGCAGTACTTC. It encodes CASSLAAETYEQYF.

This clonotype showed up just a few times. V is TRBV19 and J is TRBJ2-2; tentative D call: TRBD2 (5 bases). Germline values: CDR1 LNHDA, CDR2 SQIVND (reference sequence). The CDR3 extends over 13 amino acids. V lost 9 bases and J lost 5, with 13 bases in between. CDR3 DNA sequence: TGTGCCAGCCGCCCTCGGGGTACCGGGGAGCTGTTTTTT. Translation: CASRPRGTGELFF.

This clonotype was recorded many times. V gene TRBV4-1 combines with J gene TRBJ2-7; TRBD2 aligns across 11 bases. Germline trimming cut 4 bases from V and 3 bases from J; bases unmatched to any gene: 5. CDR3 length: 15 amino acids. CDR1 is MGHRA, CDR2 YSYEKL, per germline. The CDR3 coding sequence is TGCGCCAGCAGCCCAAGGACTAGCGGGCGCTACGAGCAGTACTTC. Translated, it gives CASSPRTSGRYEQYF.

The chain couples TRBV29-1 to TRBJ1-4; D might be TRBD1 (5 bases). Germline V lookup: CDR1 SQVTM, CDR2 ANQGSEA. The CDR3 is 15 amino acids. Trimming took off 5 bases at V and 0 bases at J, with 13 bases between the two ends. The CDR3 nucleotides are TGCAGCGTTATTAGAGGGGTTTCAACTAATGAAAAACTGTTTTTT. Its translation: CSVIRGVSTNEKLFF.

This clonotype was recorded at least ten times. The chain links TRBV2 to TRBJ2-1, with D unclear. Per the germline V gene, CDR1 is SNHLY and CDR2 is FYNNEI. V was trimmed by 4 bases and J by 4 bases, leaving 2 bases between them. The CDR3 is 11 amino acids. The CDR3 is CASSAYNEQFF. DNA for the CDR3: TGTGCCAGCAGTGCTTACAATGAGCAGTTCTTC.

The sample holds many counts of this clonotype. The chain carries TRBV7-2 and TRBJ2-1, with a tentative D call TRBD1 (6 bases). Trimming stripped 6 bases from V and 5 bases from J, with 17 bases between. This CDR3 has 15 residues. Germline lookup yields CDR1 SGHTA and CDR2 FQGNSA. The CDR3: CASSQTGIYNNEQFF. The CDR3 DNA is TGTGCCAGCAGTCAAACAGGGATCTACAACAATGAGCAGTTCTTC.

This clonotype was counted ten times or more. CDR3 bases: TGTGCCAGCAGTTTAACACGGACTAGCGGGAGGGCCTTCTACGAGCAGTACTTC. Its translation is CASSLTRTSGRAFYEQYF. The J gene is TRBJ2-7, the V gene TRBV28; 15 bases are a match to TRBD2. The length of the CDR3 is 18 residues. Germline V gene lookup returns CDR1 MDHEN and CDR2 SYDVKM. The V gene end was trimmed by 2 bases and the J gene end by 3 bases; junction bases not matched to a gene: 8.

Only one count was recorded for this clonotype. For the CDR3, the DNA is TGTGCCAGTAGTCCTCCGGTAATGGGGGCAGGGAATTCACCCCTCCACTTT. It codes for CASSPPVMGAGNSPLHF. The rearrangement links TRBV19 to TRBJ1-6; the D gene is possibly TRBD1 (6 bases). Deletions cut 5 bases from V and 7 bases from J, with 21 bases between. The germline V gene has CDR1 LNHDA and CDR2 SQIVND (reference sequence). The CDR3 length is 17 residues.

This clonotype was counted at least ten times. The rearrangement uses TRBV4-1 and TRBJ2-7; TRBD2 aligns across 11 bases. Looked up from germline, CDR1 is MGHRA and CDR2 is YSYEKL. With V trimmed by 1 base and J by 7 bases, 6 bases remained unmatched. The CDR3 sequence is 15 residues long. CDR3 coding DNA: TGCGCCAGCAGCCAAGTCGGGACTAGCGGCTTGGAGCAGTACTTC. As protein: CASSQVGTSGLEQYF.

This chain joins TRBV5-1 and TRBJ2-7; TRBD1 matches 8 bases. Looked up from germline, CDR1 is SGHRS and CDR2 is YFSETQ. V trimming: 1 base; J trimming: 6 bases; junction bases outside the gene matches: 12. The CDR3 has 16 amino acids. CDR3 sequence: CASSLLVRTGSAEQYF. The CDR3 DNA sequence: TGCGCCAGCAGCTTGTTGGTCAGGACAGGGTCAGCCGAGCAGTACTTC.

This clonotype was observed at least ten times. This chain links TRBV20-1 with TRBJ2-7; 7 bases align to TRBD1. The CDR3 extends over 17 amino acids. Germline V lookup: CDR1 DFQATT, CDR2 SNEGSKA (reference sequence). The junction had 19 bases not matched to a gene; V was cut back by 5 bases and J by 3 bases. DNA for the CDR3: TGCAGTGCTGCTTACAGGGGCCTAAATCTGATCGGCTACGAGCAGTACTTC. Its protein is CSAAYRGLNLIGYEQYF.

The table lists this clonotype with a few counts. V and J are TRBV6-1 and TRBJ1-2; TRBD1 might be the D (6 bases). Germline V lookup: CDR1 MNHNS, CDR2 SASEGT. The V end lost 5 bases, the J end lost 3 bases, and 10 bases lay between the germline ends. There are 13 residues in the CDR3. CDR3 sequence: CASSKTGYYGYTF. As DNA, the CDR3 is TGTGCCAGCAGTAAGACAGGCTACTATGGCTACACCTTC.